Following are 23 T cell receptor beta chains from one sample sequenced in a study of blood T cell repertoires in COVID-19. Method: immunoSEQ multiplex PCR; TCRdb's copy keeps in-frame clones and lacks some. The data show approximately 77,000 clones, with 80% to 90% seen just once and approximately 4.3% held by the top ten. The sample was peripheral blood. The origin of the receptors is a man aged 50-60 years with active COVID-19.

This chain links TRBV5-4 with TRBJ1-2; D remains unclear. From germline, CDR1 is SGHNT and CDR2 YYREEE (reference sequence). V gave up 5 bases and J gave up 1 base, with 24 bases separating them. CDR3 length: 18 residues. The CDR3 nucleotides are TGTGCCAGCAGTCACCGGACTCGTCCCTCTACGCTTAACTATGGCTACACCTTC. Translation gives CASSHRTRPSTLNYGYTF.

In DNA form, the CDR3 reads TGTGCCAGCAGGCGGACAGGGGTGTTGTACACTGAAGCTTTCTTT. Protein sequence: CASRRTGVLYTEAFF. The rearrangement joins TRBV2 to TRBJ1-1; 9 bases map to TRBD1. Germline-derived CDR1 and CDR2 are SNHLY and FYNNEI. The ends lost 6 bases at V and 3 bases at J; junction bases unmatched: 8. This CDR3 has 15 amino acids.

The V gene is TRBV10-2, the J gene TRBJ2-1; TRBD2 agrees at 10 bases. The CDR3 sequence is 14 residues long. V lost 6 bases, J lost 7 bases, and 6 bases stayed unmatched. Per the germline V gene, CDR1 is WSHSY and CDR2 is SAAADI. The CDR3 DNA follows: TGCGCCAGCAGCCTAGCGGGAGAGGTGAATGAGCAGTTCTTC. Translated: CASSLAGEVNEQFF.

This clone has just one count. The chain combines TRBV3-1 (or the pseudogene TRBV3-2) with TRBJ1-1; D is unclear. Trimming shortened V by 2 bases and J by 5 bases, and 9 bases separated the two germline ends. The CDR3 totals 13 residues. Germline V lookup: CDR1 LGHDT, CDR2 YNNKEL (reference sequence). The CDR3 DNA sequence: TGTGCCAGCAGCCAAACGGGAAGGACTGAAGCTTTCTTT. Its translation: CASSQTGRTEAFF.

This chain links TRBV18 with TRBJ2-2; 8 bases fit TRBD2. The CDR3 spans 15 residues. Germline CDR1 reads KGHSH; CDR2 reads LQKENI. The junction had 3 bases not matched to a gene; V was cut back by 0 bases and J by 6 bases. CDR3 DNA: TGTGCCAGCTCACCACCAGCGGGGGTCGCCGGGGAGCTGTTTTTT. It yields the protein CASSPPAGVAGELFF. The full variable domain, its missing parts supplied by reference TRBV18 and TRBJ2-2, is NAGVMQNPRHLVRRRGQEARLRCSPMKGHSHVYWYRQLPEEGLKFMVYLQKENIIDESGMPKERFSAEFPKEGPSILRIQQVVRGDSAAYFCASSPPAGVAGELFFGEGSRLTVL.

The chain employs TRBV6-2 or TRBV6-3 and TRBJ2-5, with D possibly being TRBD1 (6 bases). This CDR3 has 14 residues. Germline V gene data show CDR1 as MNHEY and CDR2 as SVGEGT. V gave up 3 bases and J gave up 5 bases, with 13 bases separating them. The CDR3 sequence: CASSYLMGAETQYF. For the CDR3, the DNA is TGTGCCAGCAGTTATTTGATGGGGGCCGAGACCCAGTACTTC.

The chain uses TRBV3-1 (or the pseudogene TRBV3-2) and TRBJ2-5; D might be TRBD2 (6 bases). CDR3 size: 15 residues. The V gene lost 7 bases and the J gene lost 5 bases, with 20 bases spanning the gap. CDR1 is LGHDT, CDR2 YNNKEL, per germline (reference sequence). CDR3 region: CASTRRRRAPETQYF. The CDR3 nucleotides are TGTGCCAGCACCCGGCGCCGGAGGGCCCCGGAGACCCAGTACTTC.

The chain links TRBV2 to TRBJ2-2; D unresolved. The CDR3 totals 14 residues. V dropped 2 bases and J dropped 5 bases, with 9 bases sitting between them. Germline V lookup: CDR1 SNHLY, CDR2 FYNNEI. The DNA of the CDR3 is TGTGCCAGCAGTGAAAGTTACGGGACCGGGGAGCTGTTTTTT. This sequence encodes CASSESYGTGELFF.

DNA of the CDR3: TGTGCCAGCAGCACTCCACGATTTGACAGGAAAAACACCGGGGAGCTGTTTTTT. It codes for CASSTPRFDRKNTGELFF. The chain recombines TRBV27 with TRBJ2-2; the D gene is possibly TRBD1 (6 bases). The CDR3 consists of 18 residues. V was trimmed by 6 bases and J by 2 bases, leaving 22 bases between them. Germline loops: CDR1 MNHEY, CDR2 SMNVEV (reference sequence).

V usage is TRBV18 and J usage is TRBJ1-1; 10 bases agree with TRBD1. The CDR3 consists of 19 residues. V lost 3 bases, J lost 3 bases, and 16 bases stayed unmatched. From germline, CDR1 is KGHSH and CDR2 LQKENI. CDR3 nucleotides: TGTGCCAGCTCACCGAGCCGCTTACCCGGGACAGGGGTATACACTGAAGCTTTCTTT. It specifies CASSPSRLPGTGVYTEAFF.

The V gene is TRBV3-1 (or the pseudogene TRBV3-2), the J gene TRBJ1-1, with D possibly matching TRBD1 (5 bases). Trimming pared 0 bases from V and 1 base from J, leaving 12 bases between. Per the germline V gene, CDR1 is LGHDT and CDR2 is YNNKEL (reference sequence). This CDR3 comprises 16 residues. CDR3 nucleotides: TGTGCCAGCAGCCAAGACCCGGGGGGGAGGAACACTGAAGCTTTCTTT. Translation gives CASSQDPGGRNTEAFF.

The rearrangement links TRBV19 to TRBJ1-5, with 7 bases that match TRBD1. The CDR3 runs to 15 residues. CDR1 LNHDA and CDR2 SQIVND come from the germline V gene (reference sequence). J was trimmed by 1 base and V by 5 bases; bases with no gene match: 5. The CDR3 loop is CASSLDRASNQPQHF. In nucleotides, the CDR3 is TGTGCCAGTAGTCTCGACAGGGCGAGCAATCAGCCCCAGCATTTT.

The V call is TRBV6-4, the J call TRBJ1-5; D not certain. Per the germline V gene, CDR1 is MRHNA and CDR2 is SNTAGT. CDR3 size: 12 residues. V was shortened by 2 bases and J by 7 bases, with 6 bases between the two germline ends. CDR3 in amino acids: CASSDGGQPQHF. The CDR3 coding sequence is TGTGCCAGCAGTGACGGCGGCCAGCCCCAGCATTTT.

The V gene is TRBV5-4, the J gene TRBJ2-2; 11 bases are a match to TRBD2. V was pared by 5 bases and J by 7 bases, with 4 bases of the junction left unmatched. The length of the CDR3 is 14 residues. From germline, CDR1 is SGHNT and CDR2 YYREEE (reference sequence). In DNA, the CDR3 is TGTGCCAGCAGACCAGGACTAGCGGGCGGGGAGCTGTTTTTT. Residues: CASRPGLAGGELFF.

CDR3 nucleotides: TGTGCCAGCAGTTACTCCTCGGCAGGGATGACTGAAGCTTTCTTT. It is translated as CASSYSSAGMTEAFF. The gene calls are TRBV6-2 or TRBV6-3 and TRBJ1-1; D might be TRBD1 (5 bases). With 0 bases removed from V and 5 bases from J, the gap between germline ends came to 13 bases. The CDR3 sequence is 15 residues long. CDR1 and CDR2 (germline): MNHEY, SVGEGT.

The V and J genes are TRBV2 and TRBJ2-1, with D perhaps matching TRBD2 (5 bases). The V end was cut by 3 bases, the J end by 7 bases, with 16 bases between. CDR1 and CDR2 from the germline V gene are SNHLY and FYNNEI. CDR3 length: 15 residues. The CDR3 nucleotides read TGTGCCAGCAGTGACGGCCTAGCTTCCAATAATGAGCAGTTCTTC. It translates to CASSDGLASNNEQFF.

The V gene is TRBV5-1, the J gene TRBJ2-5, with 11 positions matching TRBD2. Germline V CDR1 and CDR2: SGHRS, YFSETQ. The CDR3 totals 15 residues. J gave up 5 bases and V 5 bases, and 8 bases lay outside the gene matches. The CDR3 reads CASRRDTSGSETQYF. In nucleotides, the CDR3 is TGCGCCAGCAGGCGAGATACTAGCGGGAGTGAGACCCAGTACTTC. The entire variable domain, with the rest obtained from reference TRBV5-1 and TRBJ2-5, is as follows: KAGVTQTPRYLIKTRGQQVTLSCSPISGHRSVSWYQQTPGQGLQFLFEYFSETQRNKGNFPGRFSGRQFSNSRSEMNVSTLELGDSALYLCASRRDTSGSETQYFGPGTRLLVL.

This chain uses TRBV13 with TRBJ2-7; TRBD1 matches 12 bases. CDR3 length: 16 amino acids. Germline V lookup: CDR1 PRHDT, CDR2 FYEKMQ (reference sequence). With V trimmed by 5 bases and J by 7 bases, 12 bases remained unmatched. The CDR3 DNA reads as TGTGCCAGCAGCCCGGGTTACCGGGACAGGGGGCCTGAGCAGTACTTC. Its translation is CASSPGYRDRGPEQYF.

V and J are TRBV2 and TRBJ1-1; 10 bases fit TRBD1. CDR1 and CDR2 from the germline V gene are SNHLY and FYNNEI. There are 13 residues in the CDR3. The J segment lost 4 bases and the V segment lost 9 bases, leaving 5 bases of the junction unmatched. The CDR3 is CARRTGGLTEAFF. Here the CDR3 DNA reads TGTGCCAGAAGGACAGGGGGACTCACTGAAGCTTTCTTT.

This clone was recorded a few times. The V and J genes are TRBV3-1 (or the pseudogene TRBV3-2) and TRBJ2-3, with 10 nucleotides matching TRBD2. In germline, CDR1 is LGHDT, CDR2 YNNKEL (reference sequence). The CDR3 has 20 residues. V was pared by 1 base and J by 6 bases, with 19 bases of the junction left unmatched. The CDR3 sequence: CASSQVGAPRAGGPGDTQYF. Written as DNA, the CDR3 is TGTGCCAGCAGCCAAGTGGGGGCCCCGAGAGCGGGGGGGCCGGGTGATACGCAGTATTTT.

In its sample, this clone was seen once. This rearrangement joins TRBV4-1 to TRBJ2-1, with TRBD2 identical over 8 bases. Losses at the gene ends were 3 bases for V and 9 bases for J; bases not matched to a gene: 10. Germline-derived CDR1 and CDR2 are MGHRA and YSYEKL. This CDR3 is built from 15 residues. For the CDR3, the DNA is TGCGCCAGCAGCCATGAACGGGAGGGTCGGGGTGAGCAGTTCTTC. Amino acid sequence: CASSHEREGRGEQFF.

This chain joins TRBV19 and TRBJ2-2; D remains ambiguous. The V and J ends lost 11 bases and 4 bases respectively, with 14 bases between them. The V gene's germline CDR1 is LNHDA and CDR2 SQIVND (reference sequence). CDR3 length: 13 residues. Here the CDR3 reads CACRPGPTGELFF. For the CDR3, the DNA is TGTGCCTGCAGGCCTGGTCCCACCGGGGAGCTGTTTTTT.

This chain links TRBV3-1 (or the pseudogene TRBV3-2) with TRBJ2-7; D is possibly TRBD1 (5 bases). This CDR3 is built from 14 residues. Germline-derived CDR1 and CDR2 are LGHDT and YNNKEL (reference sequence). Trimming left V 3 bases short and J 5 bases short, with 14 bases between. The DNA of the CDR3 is TGTGCCAGCAGCCATTCGGACATCCATGACGAGCAGTACTTC. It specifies CASSHSDIHDEQYF.